The 20 T cell receptor beta chains presented below share a single source sample, sequenced in a study of blood T cell repertoires in COVID-19. Produced via immunoSEQ multiplex PCR; TCRdb's table is partial and in-frame only. The table has over 10,000 clones, just under 80% seen once. The sample was peripheral blood. The receptors shown here come from a human donor in a cohort sampled during active COVID-19.

The chain has TRBV11-2 and TRBJ1-5; 8 bases match TRBD1. V was pared by 3 bases and J by 5 bases, with 0 bases of the junction left unmatched. This CDR3 is 13 amino acids long. The germline V gene encodes CDR1 SGHAT and CDR2 FQNNGV. CDR3 protein: CASSLTGDQPQHF. The CDR3, as DNA: TGTGCCAGCAGCTTGACAGGGGATCAGCCCCAGCATTTT. Full variable domain (rest looked up from reference TRBV11-2 and TRBJ1-5): EAGVAQSPRYKIIEKRQSVAFWCNPISGHATLYWYQQILGQGPKLLIQFQNNGVVDDSQLPKDRFSAERLKGVDSTLKIQPAKLEDSAVYLCASSLTGDQPQHFGDGTRLSIL.

V usage is TRBV10-3 and J usage is TRBJ2-6; D is undetermined. The V end was cut by 3 bases, the J end by 4 bases, with 7 bases between. This CDR3 has 14 residues. Germline V CDR1 and CDR2: ENHRY, SYGVKD. In DNA, the CDR3 is TGTGCCATCAGTGATAGTTCAGGGGCCAACGTCCTGACTTTC. Encoded protein: CAISDSSGANVLTF.

The chain couples TRBV6-5 to TRBJ1-2; D possibly corresponds to TRBD1 (5 bases). CDR3 size: 16 residues. The V gene lost 0 bases and the J gene lost 5 bases, with 16 bases spanning the gap. CDR1 is MNHEY and CDR2 is SVGAGI in the germline V gene. CDR3 in DNA: TGTGCCAGCAGTTACTCGTATAGGGGCTCTTTATATGGCTACACCTTC. Translation gives CASSYSYRGSLYGYTF.

The chain carries TRBV4-2 and TRBJ2-1; TRBD2 matches at 8 bases. V lost 3 bases to trimming and J lost 7 bases; unmatched junction nucleotides: 11. There are 16 residues in the CDR3. Germline V gene data show CDR1 as LGHNA and CDR2 as YNFKEQ. DNA for the CDR3: TGTGCCAGCAGCCAGATAGCGGGATCCCGTAGAAATGAGCAGTTCTTC. This encodes CASSQIAGSRRNEQFF.

The chain is built from TRBV5-1 and TRBJ2-5; D perhaps matches TRBD2 (6 bases). CDR3 length equals 15 residues. Germline V gene data show CDR1 as SGHRS and CDR2 as YFSETQ. V was pared by 4 bases and J by 2 bases, with 15 bases between. The CDR3 sequence is CASSPRDSPQETQYF. The CDR3 DNA is TGCGCCAGCAGCCCCCGGGACTCTCCACAAGAGACCCAGTACTTC.

V and J are TRBV6-5 and TRBJ1-5, with 7 bases matching TRBD1. V shed 2 bases, J shed 7 bases, and the junction held 5 bases outside the gene matches. This CDR3 spans 14 amino acids. The germline V gene has CDR1 MNHEY and CDR2 SVGAGI. The CDR3 bases are TGTGCCAGCAGTTACGCTCAGGGGGGACAGCCCCAGCATTTT. Its translation is CASSYAQGGQPQHF.

The rearrangement uses TRBV7-2 and TRBJ1-3; TRBD1 matches at 7 bases. CDR1 is SGHTA and CDR2 is FQGNSA in the germline V gene. The trim removed 1 base at V and 4 bases at J, leaving 4 bases unmatched. The CDR3 totals 15 residues. CDR3 coding DNA: TGTGCCAGCAGCTTAGTGGCAGGGGGGGGAAACACCATATATTTT. Its translation is CASSLVAGGGNTIYF.

This rearrangement joins TRBV20-1 to TRBJ1-1, with a possible D match to TRBD1 (5 bases). V lost 7 bases to trimming and J lost 3 bases, with 9 bases between them. Germline V gene sequence: CDR1 DFQATT, CDR2 SNEGSKA (reference sequence). The CDR3 totals 11 residues. The CDR3 DNA reads TGCAGTGTTTCGACAGACACTGAAGCTTTCTTT. Its protein is CSVSTDTEAFF.

The J gene is TRBJ1-1, the V gene TRBV28, with 8 bases identical to TRBD1. The germline CDR1 and CDR2 sequences are MDHEN and SYDVKM. The CDR3 length is 15 residues. J lost 5 bases, V lost 8 bases, and 13 bases had no gene match. The CDR3 region has the DNA TGTGCCAGCGGCGCACTCAGGGGGCGGATGACTGAAGCTTTCTTT. It encodes CASGALRGRMTEAFF.

This chain joins TRBV7-8 and TRBJ1-1, with 8 positions matching TRBD1. CDR3 length: 15 amino acids. V lost 5 bases to trimming and J lost 1 base; unmatched junction nucleotides: 6. CDR1 is SGHVS, CDR2 FQNEAQ, per germline. Here the CDR3 DNA reads TGTGCCAGCAGCCGGACAGGGACCCAGAACACTGAAGCTTTCTTT. This sequence encodes CASSRTGTQNTEAFF.

This rearrangement joins TRBV3-1 (or the pseudogene TRBV3-2) to TRBJ1-1, with D uncertain. V was clipped by 2 bases and J by 2 bases, with 6 bases between them. The CDR3 is made up of 13 amino acids. Germline V gene sequence: CDR1 LGHDT, CDR2 YNNKEL (reference sequence). The CDR3 spells CASSQRVNTEAFF. Written as DNA, the CDR3 is TGTGCCAGCAGCCAACGGGTAAACACTGAAGCTTTCTTT.

This rearrangement joins TRBV19 to TRBJ1-2; a possible D gene is TRBD1 (5 bases). Trimming took 6 bases from V and 7 from J, leaving 18 bases between them. CDR1 LNHDA and CDR2 SQIVND come from the germline V gene (reference sequence). The CDR3 consists of 14 residues. CDR3 DNA sequence: TGTGCCAGTAGATCCGACCAGGGTCGAGGTGGCTACACCTTC. Amino acids: CASRSDQGRGGYTF.

The rearrangement links TRBV3-1 (or the pseudogene TRBV3-2) to TRBJ1-2; possible D gene TRBD1, 6 bases. CDR3 length equals 15 residues. Germline V gives CDR1 LGHDT, CDR2 YNNKEL (reference sequence). Trimming stripped 0 bases from V and 3 bases from J, with 11 bases between. The CDR3, as DNA: TGTGCCAGCAGCCAAGAAGGGGGGGCCGACTATGGCTACACCTTC. It is translated as CASSQEGGADYGYTF.

This clone is judged medium-sized. The gene calls are TRBV7-2 and TRBJ1-2; D remains unclear. The germline V and J ends were trimmed by 0 bases and 0 bases, with 8 bases remaining between them. Germline V CDR1 and CDR2: SGHTA, FQGNSA. The CDR3 is 15 residues long. In DNA, the CDR3 is TGTGCCAGCAGCTTAGCGCTCACATCTAACTATGGCTACACCTTC. Protein product: CASSLALTSNYGYTF.

The V and J genes are TRBV6-5 and TRBJ1-6; 7 nucleotides line up with TRBD1. The CDR3 covers 15 residues. CDR1 and CDR2 from the germline V gene are MNHEY and SVGAGI. V was pared by 6 bases and J by 10 bases, with 12 bases of the junction left unmatched. CDR3 in amino acids: CASRRGPDGGSPLHF. CDR3 sequence (DNA): TGTGCCAGCAGGAGGGGGCCAGACGGGGGCTCACCCCTCCACTTT.

The chain links TRBV7-9 to TRBJ2-1; possible D gene TRBD2, 6 bases. CDR3 length equals 13 residues. The germline V gene encodes CDR1 SEHNR and CDR2 FQNEAQ (reference sequence). Trimming removed 5 bases from V and 13 bases from J, with 18 bases in between. CDR3 residues: CASSREVAGTQFF. CDR3 coding DNA: TGTGCCAGCAGCAGAGAGGTGGCGGGAACACAGTTCTTC.

This chain joins TRBV7-9 and TRBJ1-1, with D unresolved. Germline V gene sequence: CDR1 SEHNR, CDR2 FQNEAQ (reference sequence). CDR3 length: 14 residues. Trimming left V 3 bases short and J 1 base short, with 9 bases between. The CDR3 nucleotides are TGTGCCAGCAGCTTCTACGTATGGAACACTGAAGCTTTCTTT. It yields the protein CASSFYVWNTEAFF.

V is TRBV4-2 and J is TRBJ1-1; possible D gene TRBD1, 6 bases. CDR1 and CDR2 (germline): LGHNA, YNFKEQ. The CDR3 has 14 amino acids. Trimming stripped 4 bases from V and 0 bases from J, with 9 bases between. As DNA, the CDR3 is TGTGCCAGCAGCCCAGGGGCCATGAACACTGAAGCTTTCTTT. Protein sequence: CASSPGAMNTEAFF.

This rearrangement joins TRBV5-1 to TRBJ1-2; possible D gene TRBD1, 5 bases. This CDR3 comprises 15 residues. CDR1 SGHRS and CDR2 YFSETQ come from the germline V gene. The V end was cut by 1 base, the J end by 6 bases, with 16 bases between. The CDR3 sequence: CASSLSGDLTDGYTF. The DNA of the CDR3 is TGCGCCAGCAGCTTGTCGGGGGACCTAACGGATGGCTACACCTTC.

The V call is TRBV7-9, the J call TRBJ2-7; 7 positions agree with TRBD1. The length of the CDR3 is 15 residues. Germline V lookup: CDR1 SEHNR, CDR2 FQNEAQ (reference sequence). The V segment lost 6 bases and the J segment 7 bases; nucleotides outside the gene matches: 15. The CDR3 region has the DNA TGTGCCAGCAGTCGAAGACAGGGCCCTACGGGGGAGCAGTACTTC. It codes for CASSRRQGPTGEQYF. The variable domain in full, completed from reference TRBV7-9 and TRBJ2-7, reads DTGVSQNPRHKITKRGQNVTFRCDPISEHNRLYWYRQTLGQGPEFLTYFQNEAQLEKSRLLSDRFSAERPKGSFSTLEIQRTEQGDSAMYLCASSRRQGPTGEQYFGPGTRLTVT.